This is a list of T cell receptor beta chains from one sample in a study of blood T cell repertoires in COVID-19. The repertoire was sequenced with immunoSEQ multiplex PCR; TCRdb's copy has only in-frame clones and lacks some. The data show roughly 150,000 clones, about 85% seen once. The source material was PBMCs or T cells enriched from blood (not recorded which). These receptors came from a woman in her 40s who had been exposed to COVID-19. The CDR3 runs from the conserved cysteine through the conserved F or W. D genes are given only for firm matches. Rows give clone size only sometimes, using once, few, many, or a class for an expanded clone.

j_call cdr3_length v_call d_call clone_size cdr3_aa
TRBJ2-7 16 TRBV28 TRBD1 . CASSATAGTGEFEQYF
TRBJ2-7 16 TRBV16 TRBD1 . CASSQLIRDRAREQYF
TRBJ2-5 13 TRBV29-1 . . CSVLQNRKETQYF
TRBJ1-2 15 TRBV6-5 . . CASSYGGARNYGYTF
TRBJ1-3 15 TRBV19 TRBD1 . CASSITGVAGNTIYF
TRBJ2-3 15 TRBV2 TRBD2 . CASRVLAGGTDTQYF
TRBJ2-5 14 TRBV6-2/TRBV6-3 TRBD1 . CASSPTGGAETQYF
TRBJ1-1 12 TRBV28 . . CASRNTNTEAFF
TRBJ1-5 15 TRBV18 . . CASSRGETTNQPQHF
TRBJ1-1 13 TRBV15 . . CATSRDSGTEAFF
TRBJ2-2 15 TRBV5-1 . . CASSLATQFAGELFF
TRBJ2-7 15 TRBV7-6 . . CASSLLLGATYEQYF
TRBJ2-7 15 TRBV18 TRBD1 . CASSPPQGAGHEQYF
TRBJ1-3 15 TRBV27 . . CASSLSRGSGNTIYF
TRBJ1-3 16 TRBV28 . . CASSHLADSSGNTIYF
TRBJ1-1 16 TRBV21-1 . . CASSKGFGGLRSEAFF
TRBJ2-7 18 TRBV18 TRBD2 . CASSPGVLREGLSYEQYF
TRBJ1-6 15 TRBV15 . . CATSEDKRLSSPLHF
TRBJ1-1 14 TRBV5-6 . . CASSSVFPNTEAFF
TRBJ2-1 15 TRBV6-6 TRBD2 . CASTPLRLAENEQFF
TRBJ1-5 16 TRBV24-1 . . CATSDFGEGLSQPQHF
TRBJ2-7 13 TRBV3-1/TRBV3-2 . few CASTSSEAYEQYF
TRBJ1-2 15 TRBV18 TRBD1 once CASSPRLDRGYGYTF
TRBJ2-7 11 TRBV13 . . CASSITGEQYF
TRBJ2-5 15 TRBV15 . . CATSREMADQETQYF
TRBJ2-1 16 TRBV5-1 TRBD2 . CASSLRLAGVGNEQFF
TRBJ2-3 16 TRBV5-1 . . CASSLTLRGRTDTQYF
TRBJ1-2 15 TRBV5-1 TRBD1 . CATDGQERPDYGYTF
TRBJ1-4 15 TRBV4-1 . . CASSQEDSDNEKLFF
TRBJ1-1 14 TRBV28 . . CASSLGGKNTEAFF
TRBJ1-2 16 TRBV7-8 . . CASSRDLSAVNYGYTF
TRBJ1-1 16 TRBV9 TRBD1 once CASSTTGGIMNTEAFF
TRBJ2-2 17 TRBV21-1 . . CASSHEASGRNTGELFF
TRBJ1-3 14 TRBV5-1 . . CASTQGEYGNTIYF
TRBJ2-1 15 TRBV2 TRBD2 . CASSSGRALGYEQFF
TRBJ1-1 13 TRBV12-3/TRBV12-4 . . CASSWGRSTEAFF
TRBJ1-2 12 TRBV3-1/TRBV3-2 . . CASSLGQHGYTF
TRBJ2-5 15 TRBV7-2 . . CASSLGGWYQETQYF
TRBJ2-3 14 TRBV7-3 . . CASSLTTGIDTQYF
TRBJ2-7 14 TRBV6-5 TRBD2 . CASWVGTSGTPVGF
TRBJ2-7 14 TRBV27 TRBD1 . CASSVDRISYEQYF
TRBJ1-1 19 TRBV29-1 . . CSVETVGRGGAVMNTEAFF
TRBJ2-1 18 TRBV13 . . CASSFSRQTRISYNEQFF